The 6 T cell receptor beta chains listed next were all sequenced from one sample in a study of PD-1 blockade in classical Hodgkin lymphoma. Some clones are missing from TCRdb's copy, which holds only in-frame ones; the method was immunoSEQ multiplex PCR. This sample has roughly 38,000 clones, with about 88% found just once. Every one of the patients relapsed after autologous stem cell transplantation (brentuximab vedotin exposure was variable). Sample: peripheral blood mononuclear cells (PBMCs), taken before the second cycle of nivolumab. The receptors come from a human donor with classical Hodgkin lymphoma.

V and J are TRBV7-3 and TRBJ2-7; TRBD1 agrees at 9 bases. The CDR3 spans 17 residues. The germline CDR1 and CDR2 sequences are SGHTA and FQGTGA. V shed 1 base and J 1 base; nucleotides not matched to a gene: 8. For the CDR3, the DNA is TGTGCCAGCAGCTTAATTAGGCCGACAGGGGGATCCTACGAGCAGTACTTC. This codes for CASSLIRPTGGSYEQYF.

This clone was counted once. V usage is TRBV19 and J usage is TRBJ2-2; D could derive from TRBD1 or TRBD2 (5 bases each). Germline V CDR1 and CDR2: LNHDA, SQIVND (reference sequence). This CDR3 has 15 amino acids. V lost 6 bases and J lost 5, with 16 bases in between. CDR3 sequence (DNA): TGTGCCAGTAGCGTCTCCCAGGGAGATACCGGGGAGCTGTTTTTT. Amino acid sequence: CASSVSQGDTGELFF.

Concerning this clone itself: An end of the junction does not agree with germline; a read error may underlie this. V gene TRBV4-2 combines with J gene TRBJ2-1; a weak D match, TRBD2 (5 bases). The V gene's germline CDR1 is LGHNA and CDR2 YNFKEQ. The CDR3 has 13 residues. The CDR3 loop reads CASSSDSDNEQFF. The CDR3 DNA reads as TGTGCCAGCAGCTCGGACTCCGACAATGAGCAGTTCTTC.

The gene calls are TRBV5-1 and TRBJ2-3, with 9 bases aligning to TRBD2. The CDR3 totals 15 residues. The trim removed 2 bases at V and 3 bases at J, leaving 4 bases unmatched. Germline CDR1 reads SGHRS; CDR2 reads YFSETQ. Here the CDR3 DNA reads TGCGCCAGCAGCTTTGCCAGCGGGAGGACAGATACGCAGTATTTT. Translating it yields CASSFASGRTDTQYF.

V and J are TRBV7-2 and TRBJ1-3; D is unresolved. Germline loops: CDR1 SGHTA, CDR2 FQGNSA. V lost 2 bases to trimming and J lost 0 bases, with 11 bases between them. This CDR3 comprises 16 residues. The CDR3 is CASSLNKVGSGNTIYF. The CDR3 bases are TGTGCCAGCAGCTTAAATAAGGTCGGCTCTGGAAACACCATATATTTT. Looking up the rest from reference TRBV7-2 and TRBJ1-3 gives the full variable domain: GAGVSQSPSNKVTEKGKDVELRCDPISGHTALYWYRQSLGQGLEFLIYFQGNSAPDKSGLPSDRFSAERTGGSVSTLTIQRTQQEDSAVYLCASSLNKVGSGNTIYFGEGSWLTVV.

The chain couples TRBV7-9 to TRBJ2-5, with 7 bases fitting TRBD2. From germline, CDR1 is SEHNR and CDR2 FQNEAQ (reference sequence). Trimming cost V 5 bases and J 4 bases; bases outside gene matches: 7. This CDR3 comprises 14 residues. As DNA, the CDR3 is TGTGCCAGCAGCCTACACTCGGGAGGAGAGACCCAGTACTTC. Protein: CASSLHSGGETQYF.